This T cell receptor (beta chain) was profiled in a study of cytomegalovirus exposure and HLA in healthy donors. The V and J ends lost 5 bases and 3 bases, in that order; junction bases with no gene match: 2. Germline values: CDR1 SGHTA, CDR2 FQGNSA. This CDR3 comprises 15 residues. This clone was detected only a few times. Researchers ran the PCR with 60 Vbeta and 13 Jbeta primers. Assay: immunoSEQ multiplex PCR; the TCRdb copy retains only in-frame clones and omits some. Among approximately 190,000 clones listed, roughly 76% were seen once. The source material was PBMCs. The V and J genes are TRBV7-2 and TRBJ2-7, with 15 nucleotides matching TRBD2. This clonotype was obtained from a woman aged 30 to 39 in good health and CMV-seropositive. The CDR3 here is CASSRTSGGGYEQYF. The CDR3 DNA reads as TGTGCCAGCAGCAGGACTAGCGGGGGGGGCTACGAGCAGTACTTC.